Sequencing of this TCR beta chain was carried out in a study of blood T cell repertoires in COVID-19. The overall study: Sites across the United States, Italy and Spain contributed samples from acute and convalescent COVID-19.

Here immunoSEQ multiplex PCR was the method, and the copy in TCRdb shows in-frame clones only, minus some. The data hold around 83,000 clones, with approximately 86% observed a single time. The CDR3 is 13 residues long. The clonotype comes from a man aged 80 or over with active or convalescent COVID-19. The sample consisted of peripheral blood. V usage is TRBV21-1 and J usage is TRBJ2-7; the table's D call TRBD1 went unverified against the DNA. TRBV21-1 is a listed pseudogene. Here the CDR3 reads CASGRRPSYEQYV. Here the CDR3 DNA reads TGTGCCAGCGGGCGTCGCCCGTCCTACGAGCAGTACGTC.